The 30 T cell receptor beta chains listed next were all sequenced from one sample in a study of T-cell memory formation after mild COVID-19. TCRdb re-called the 5' RACE reads with MiXCR, one entry per CDR3 protein. The repertoire holds about 130,000 distinct CDR3 sequences, with over 15% as singletons. Sequencing was done on a sample of PBMCs or a T cell subset sorted from them (not recorded which). These receptors were collected from a man aged 18 to 30 who had mild COVID-19 (a few samples of this study predate the infection). Cell type and time point are not known.

This clonotype was recorded a few times. This chain connects TRBV10-3 to TRBJ1-5, with no clear D. V was clipped by 3 bases and J by 3 bases, with 9 bases between them. The CDR3 has 14 residues. Germline values: CDR1 ENHRY, CDR2 SYGVKD. This CDR3 reads CAISERQANQPQHF. The CDR3 DNA reads TGTGCCATCAGTGAACGGCAGGCCAATCAGCCCCAGCATTTT.

This chain links TRBV7-2 with TRBJ1-5; the match to TRBD1 covers 8 bases. This CDR3 is 15 amino acids long. With V trimmed by 5 bases and J by 6 bases, 9 bases remained unmatched. The germline CDR1 and CDR2 sequences are SGHTA and FQGNSA. This chain's CDR3 is CASSNQGAQGQPQHF. CDR3 coding DNA: TGTGCCAGCAGCAACCAGGGGGCGCAAGGTCAGCCCCAGCATTTT.

Written as DNA, the CDR3 is TGTGCCAGCTCGGGCGAGCGGGGGGGCACAGATACGCAGTATTTT. Encoded protein: CASSGERGGTDTQYF. This chain uses TRBV7-9 with TRBJ2-3; TRBD2 matches 9 bases. Germline CDR1 SEHNR, CDR2 FQNEAQ (reference sequence). V shed 8 bases, J shed 1 base, and the junction held 7 bases outside the gene matches. This CDR3 has 15 residues.

At least ten counts were recorded for this clonotype. The chain carries TRBV27 and TRBJ2-5; perhaps TRBD2 as D (5 bases). Germline V gene data show CDR1 as MNHEY and CDR2 as SMNVEV (reference sequence). CDR3 length: 13 amino acids. V shed 6 bases and J shed 0 bases, with 8 bases lying between them. The chain's CDR3 is CASREADQETQYF. The CDR3 nucleotides are TGTGCCAGCAGGGAAGCGGACCAAGAGACCCAGTACTTC.

This clonotype was seen more than once but under ten times. The chain couples TRBV7-3 to TRBJ2-2; 10 bases are shared with TRBD1. The ends lost 8 bases at V and 7 bases at J; junction bases unmatched: 7. The CDR3 consists of 14 residues. Germline V gene sequence: CDR1 SGHTA, CDR2 FQGTGA. Written as DNA, the CDR3 is TGTGCCAGCGCGAGGACAGGGGGTGACGGGGAGCTGTTTTTT. Translated: CASARTGGDGELFF.

Ten or more counts support this clonotype. The chain uses TRBV5-5 and TRBJ1-5; 7 nucleotides agree with TRBD1. The V segment lost 1 base and the J segment 7 bases; nucleotides outside the gene matches: 5. The V gene's germline CDR1 is SGHKS and CDR2 YYEKEE (reference sequence). This CDR3 is 14 amino acids long. CDR3 protein: CASSLRTGDQPQHF. The CDR3 DNA follows: TGTGCCAGCAGCTTGAGGACAGGAGACCAGCCCCAGCATTTT. Filled out from reference TRBV5-5 and TRBJ1-5, the complete variable domain reads DAGVTQSPTHLIKTRGQQVTLRCSPISGHKSVSWYQQVLGQGPQFIFQYYEKEERGRGNFPDRFSARQFPNYSSELNVNALLLGDSALYLCASSLRTGDQPQHFGDGTRLSIL.

This clonotype showed up just a few times. This chain links TRBV10-3 with TRBJ2-1; tentative D call: TRBD2 (5 bases). The CDR3 sequence is 14 residues long. Between the trimmed V and J ends, which lost 6 bases and 5 bases, there was a span of 14 bases. Germline V gene lookup returns CDR1 ENHRY and CDR2 SYGVKD. The CDR3 DNA is TGTGCCATCAGCGCTCATAGCGAGAACAATGAGCAGTTCTTC. This translates into CAISAHSENNEQFF.

In this sample, this clonotype turned up many times. The CDR3 here is CASSRGPSGTGDTQYF. CDR3 coding DNA: TGTGCCAGCAGCCGAGGGCCTAGCGGGACGGGAGATACGCAGTATTTT. This chain connects TRBV7-2 to TRBJ2-3, with TRBD2 matching over 9 bases. Per the germline V gene, CDR1 is SGHTA and CDR2 is FQGNSA. The CDR3 has 16 residues. The trim removed 5 bases at V and 5 bases at J, leaving 11 bases unmatched. The full variable domain, with the rest looked up from reference TRBV7-2 and TRBJ2-3, is GAGVSQSPSNKVTEKGKDVELRCDPISGHTALYWYRQSLGQGLEFLIYFQGNSAPDKSGLPSDRFSAERTGGSVSTLTIQRTQQEDSAVYLCASSRGPSGTGDTQYFGPGTRLTVL.

This rearrangement joins TRBV5-6 to TRBJ1-5, with D hard to call. CDR3 length equals 16 residues. Trimming left V 1 base short and J 2 bases short, with 13 bases between. Germline CDR1 reads SGHDT; CDR2 reads YYEEEE. DNA of the CDR3: TGTGCCAGCAGCTTGCGAGCAGGTAGTCGCAATCAGCCCCAGCATTTT. Its translation: CASSLRAGSRNQPQHF.

Many counts were recorded for this clonotype. The chain is built from TRBV5-1 and TRBJ1-1; the match to TRBD1 covers 8 bases. The CDR3 loop spans 14 amino acids. The germline V gene encodes CDR1 SGHRS and CDR2 YFSETQ. With V trimmed by 4 bases and J by 11 bases, 13 bases remained unmatched. The CDR3 coding sequence is TGCGCCAGCAGCGTGGATGGGACAGGAGGTTCGGCTTTCTTT. Translated, it gives CASSVDGTGGSAFF.

This clonotype was counted between two and nine times. The V gene is TRBV5-1, the J gene TRBJ2-2; a possible D gene is TRBD2 (6 bases). This CDR3 region has 14 residues. The germline CDR1 and CDR2 sequences are SGHRS and YFSETQ. V lost 3 bases and J lost 3, with 9 bases in between. The CDR3 is CASSSGGYTGELFF. The CDR3 nucleotides read TGCGCCAGCAGCTCCGGGGGATACACCGGGGAGCTGTTTTTT.

The chain has TRBV6-2 or TRBV6-3 and TRBJ2-7, with 8 bases fitting TRBD2. In germline, CDR1 is MNHEY, CDR2 SVGEGT. V lost 7 bases and J lost 4; bases outside the gene matches: 6. This CDR3 comprises 13 residues. The CDR3: CASTEGLVYEQYF. In DNA form, the CDR3 reads TGTGCCAGCACCGAGGGACTAGTTTACGAGCAGTACTTC.

At least ten counts were recorded for this clonotype. The V call is TRBV20-1, the J call TRBJ2-7, with 8 nucleotides matching TRBD1. The CDR3 is 13 amino acids. V gave up 5 bases and J gave up 2 bases; unmatched junction bases: 5. CDR1 and CDR2 from the germline V gene are DFQATT and SNEGSKA (reference sequence). The CDR3 DNA reads TGCAGTGCTCAGCGACAGGGGACCTACGAGCAGTACTTC. Protein: CSAQRQGTYEQYF.

The V gene is TRBV9, the J gene TRBJ1-6, with D uncertain. The CDR3 totals 13 residues. Germline values: CDR1 SGDLS, CDR2 YYNGEE. V gave up 0 bases and J gave up 8 bases, with 6 bases separating them. The CDR3: CASSVDGDSPLHF. The CDR3 DNA is TGTGCCAGCAGCGTAGACGGCGATTCACCCCTCCACTTT.

This clonotype was counted a few times. The chain recombines TRBV2 with TRBJ2-1; D is unresolved. CDR3 length: 10 amino acids. CDR1 is SNHLY, CDR2 FYNNEI, per germline. The V end lost 6 bases, the J end lost 8 bases, and 5 bases lay between the germline ends. CDR3 coding DNA: TGTGCCAGCAGGGCCTATGAGCAGTTCTTC. It yields the protein CASRAYEQFF. The full variable domain, completed using reference TRBV2 and TRBJ2-1, is EPEVTQTPSHQVTQMGQEVILRCVPISNHLYFYWYRQILGQKVEFLVSFYNNEISEKSEIFDDQFSVERPDGSNFTLKIRSTKLEDSAMYFCASRAYEQFFGPGTRLTVL.

This clonotype was seen a handful of times. The chain combines TRBV6-5 with TRBJ1-2, with TRBD1 matching 9 bases. The germline gives CDR1 MNHEY, CDR2 SVGAGI. CDR3 length: 13 residues. V dropped 6 bases and J dropped 7; count of bases not matched to a gene: 6. CDR3 residues: CASRMDRGGGYTF. The CDR3 DNA is TGTGCCAGCAGAATGGACAGGGGAGGTGGCTACACCTTC.

The rearrangement uses TRBV12-3 or TRBV12-4 and TRBJ1-2; maybe TRBD1 (6 bases). V dropped 6 bases and J dropped 8 bases, with 16 bases sitting between them. The CDR3 is made up of 13 amino acids. CDR3 bases: TGTGCCAGCAGCCCCCTTGGGGGGCACGGCTACACCTTC. As protein: CASSPLGGHGYTF.

This clonotype was observed a handful of times. The chain joins TRBV19 to TRBJ2-1; 13 bases match TRBD2. Germline V gene data show CDR1 as LNHDA and CDR2 as SQIVND (reference sequence). The V and J ends lost 5 bases and 2 bases, in that order; junction bases with no gene match: 3. This CDR3 comprises 16 residues. CDR3 loop: CASSGGLAGTYNEQFF. CDR3 bases: TGTGCCAGTAGTGGGGGACTAGCGGGGACCTACAATGAGCAGTTCTTC.

The chain couples TRBV10-3 to TRBJ2-2; 7 positions agree with TRBD1. J was trimmed by 3 bases and V by 4 bases; bases with no gene match: 23. The CDR3 runs 21 residues. Germline V gene lookup returns CDR1 ENHRY and CDR2 SYGVKD. The CDR3 region has the DNA TGTGCCATCAGTGGGTCGCCGGAAAGACAGGGCATAGTGGGTGACACCGGGGAGCTGTTTTTT. Translated, it gives CAISGSPERQGIVGDTGELFF.

This clonotype was found a few times. The chain joins TRBV5-1 to TRBJ2-3, with 14 bases matching TRBD2. This CDR3 region has 18 residues. J lost 6 bases, V lost 4 bases, and 13 bases had no gene match. The germline V gene has CDR1 SGHRS and CDR2 YFSETQ. CDR3 sequence: CASSVSGTSGGLTDTQYF. The DNA for the CDR3 is TGCGCCAGCAGCGTCTCCGGGACTAGCGGGGGACTCACGGATACGCAGTATTTT.

This clonotype was seen a few times. The chain couples TRBV3-1 to TRBJ1-1, with 7 positions matching TRBD1. Losses at the gene ends were 4 bases for V and 5 bases for J; bases not matched to a gene: 1. The germline V gene encodes CDR1 LGHDT and CDR2 YNNKEL (reference sequence). The CDR3 spans 12 residues. CDR3 sequence (DNA): TGTGCCAGCAGCCCCAGGGGGACTGAAGCTTTCTTT. Translating it yields CASSPRGTEAFF.

Only a few counts were recorded for this clonotype. The genes are TRBV10-3 and TRBJ2-7, with TRBD2 as a possible D gene (6 bases). CDR3 length: 13 amino acids. Germline CDR1 reads ENHRY; CDR2 reads SYGVKD. Trimming took 4 bases from V and 7 from J, leaving 14 bases between them. CDR3 loop: CAISAVVGGEQYF. CDR3 DNA sequence: TGTGCCATCAGTGCGGTGGTGGGGGGAGAGCAGTACTTC.

CDR3 residues: CASRRGGTEETQYF. CDR3 DNA: TGTGCCAGCAGGCGGGGGGGAACGGAAGAGACCCAGTACTTC. The chain links TRBV7-2 to TRBJ2-5; 9 bases are shared with TRBD2. CDR1 and CDR2 (germline): SGHTA, FQGNSA. With V trimmed by 6 bases and J by 3 bases, 5 bases remained unmatched. The CDR3 is made up of 14 amino acids.

This clonotype was detected only a few times. J is TRBJ1-3 and V is TRBV25-1; D is undetermined. The V and J ends lost 3 bases and 1 base respectively, with 1 base between them. The CDR3 contains 12 residues. Germline V gene data show CDR1 as MGHDK and CDR2 as SYGVNS. The DNA for the CDR3 is TGTGCCAGCAGTGATTCTGGAAACACCATATATTTT. Translating gives CASSDSGNTIYF.

This clonotype was observed a handful of times. The chain employs TRBV28 and TRBJ2-1; TRBD2 agrees at 11 bases. The V gene end was trimmed by 5 bases and the J gene end by 4 bases; junction bases not matched to a gene: 16. CDR1 MDHEN and CDR2 SYDVKM come from the germline V gene. The CDR3 consists of 19 residues. In nucleotides, the CDR3 is TGTGCCAGCAGTACCCCCGCTCAAACTAGCGGGGGCACTTACAATGAGCAGTTCTTC. Translation: CASSTPAQTSGGTYNEQFF.

This clonotype occurred a few times. V usage is TRBV5-6 and J usage is TRBJ2-7, with 9 bases matching TRBD1. This CDR3 is built from 15 residues. Trimming took 2 bases from V and 5 from J; bases not matched to a gene: 8. Germline CDR1 reads SGHDT; CDR2 reads YYEEEE. The CDR3 DNA reads TGTGCCAGCAGCTTATATGGGGACAGGGTCAACGAGCAGTACTTC. The encoded protein is CASSLYGDRVNEQYF.

This chain links TRBV10-3 with TRBJ1-2; tentative D call: TRBD1 (5 bases). Per the germline V gene, CDR1 is ENHRY and CDR2 is SYGVKD. The CDR3 totals 13 residues. Trimming removed 0 bases from V and 4 bases from J, with 6 bases in between. The CDR3: CAISESTGYGYTF. The CDR3 DNA is TGTGCCATCAGTGAGTCTACAGGCTATGGCTACACCTTC.

This clonotype was seen a few times. The junction departs from the called germline gene at one end, perhaps through a read error. The gene calls are TRBV4-1 and TRBJ2-2; 8 nucleotides agree with TRBD1. The CDR3 is made up of 14 amino acids. Germline V gives CDR1 MGHRA, CDR2 YSYEKL. CDR3 amino acids: CASSQPGGRTGELF. In DNA form, the CDR3 reads TGCGCCAGCAGCCAACCAGGGGGCCGCACCGGGGAGCTGTTT.

The rearrangement links TRBV7-2 to TRBJ2-7, with D maybe TRBD2 (5 bases). Germline V gene data show CDR1 as SGHTA and CDR2 as FQGNSA. This CDR3 contains 12 residues. Trimming left V 5 bases short and J 5 bases short, with 10 bases between. For the CDR3, the DNA is TGTGCCAGCAGCCACCAGGAGGACGAGCAGTACTTC. Encoded protein: CASSHQEDEQYF.

This clonotype was found a few times. The rearrangement links TRBV4-2 to TRBJ2-3, with 13 bases lining up with TRBD2. This CDR3 has 16 amino acids. Looked up from germline, CDR1 is LGHNA and CDR2 is YNFKEQ. Losses at the gene ends were 6 bases for V and 3 bases for J; bases not matched to a gene: 6. CDR3 sequence: CASRDTSGGATDTQYF. The CDR3 DNA reads TGTGCCAGCAGAGATACTAGCGGGGGGGCGACAGATACGCAGTATTTT.